What follows are 3 T cell receptor beta chains derived from one specimen sequenced in a study of blood T cells in healthy people across ages. For the second PCR, which ran for roughly 6 to 12 cycles, a sample-barcoded 5' primer and a J-beta primer mix were used. TCRdb re-called the 5' RACE reads through MiXCR, storing one row per CDR3 protein. The sample has some 1.4 million distinct CDR3 sequences; around 39% are singletons. Sequencing was carried out using blood. The receptors derive from a woman younger than 30 in good health.

This clonotype has only a few counts. The V and J genes are TRBV7-9 and TRBJ2-7; D gene ambiguous. CDR3 length: 13 amino acids. The germline V and J ends were trimmed by 2 bases and 2 bases, with 7 bases remaining between them. Germline V gives CDR1 SEHNR, CDR2 FQNEAQ (reference sequence). CDR3 nucleotides: TGTGCCAGCAGCTTAATGACGGCCTACGAGCAGTACTTC. This gives the protein CASSLMTAYEQYF.

The V call is TRBV3-1, the J call TRBJ1-2, with 7 bases fitting TRBD1. The CDR3 loop spans 12 amino acids. Germline CDR1 and CDR2: LGHDT and YNNKEL (reference sequence). The trim removed 6 bases at V and 7 bases at J, leaving 5 bases unmatched. The CDR3 region is CASSAGGVGYTF. The CDR3 bases are TGTGCCAGCAGTGCAGGGGGTGTTGGCTACACCTTC.

V gene TRBV2 combines with J gene TRBJ1-1, with a possible D match to TRBD1 (6 bases). CDR3 size: 14 residues. The germline V gene encodes CDR1 SNHLY and CDR2 FYNNEI. V lost 6 bases, J lost 4 bases, and 15 bases lay in between. CDR3 protein: CASRNRDAGTEAFF. In DNA form, the CDR3 reads TGTGCCAGCAGAAACAGGGACGCGGGCACTGAAGCTTTCTTT.